This T cell receptor (beta chain) was observed in a study of beta chain features in type 1 diabetes. The study reverse transcribed the entire isolated RNA, so it sequenced expressed TCRB transcripts. Data came from immunoSEQ multiplex PCR; TCRdb stores just in-frame clones and leaves some out. The sample records hundreds of thousands of clones, approximately 31% being singletons. V trimming: 1 base; J trimming: 8 bases; junction bases outside the gene matches: 9. The length of the CDR3 is 15 residues. Germline values: CDR1 SGHRS, CDR2 YFSETQ. The sequence was obtained from a man between 18 and 29 years old in good health. The rearrangement links TRBV5-1 to TRBJ2-3; 8 positions agree with TRBD2. The sequenced material came from naive CD4+ T cells from blood. The CDR3 loop reads CASSLTGTSAGTQYF. In DNA form, the CDR3 reads TGCGCCAGCAGCTTGACCGGGACTAGTGCGGGTACGCAGTATTTT.